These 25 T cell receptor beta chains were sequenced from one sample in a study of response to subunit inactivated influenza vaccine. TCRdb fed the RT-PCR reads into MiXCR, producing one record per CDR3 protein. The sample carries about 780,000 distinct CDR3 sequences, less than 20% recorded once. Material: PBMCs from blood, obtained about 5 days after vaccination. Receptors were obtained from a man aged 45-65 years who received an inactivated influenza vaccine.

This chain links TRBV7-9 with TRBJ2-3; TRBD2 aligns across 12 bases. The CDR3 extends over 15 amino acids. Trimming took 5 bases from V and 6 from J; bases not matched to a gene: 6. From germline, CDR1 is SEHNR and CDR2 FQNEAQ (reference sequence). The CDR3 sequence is CASSETSGRLDTQYF. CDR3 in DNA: TGTGCCAGCAGCGAGACTAGCGGGAGACTGGATACGCAGTATTTT.

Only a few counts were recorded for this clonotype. CDR3 in amino acids: CASSLSLAGGRGFNQPQHF. CDR3 nucleotides: TGTGCCAGCAGCTTATCCCTAGCTGGGGGCAGGGGATTCAATCAGCCCCAGCATTTT. This sequence joins TRBV7-8 and TRBJ1-5, with a possible D match to TRBD1 (6 bases). The CDR3 sequence is 19 residues long. Between the trimmed V and J ends, which lost 2 bases and 3 bases, there was a span of 23 bases. Germline lookup yields CDR1 SGHVS and CDR2 FQNEAQ. The full variable domain, completed using reference TRBV7-8 and TRBJ1-5, is GAGVSQSPRYKVAKRGQDVALRCDPISGHVSLFWYQQALGQGPEFLTYFQNEAQLDKSGLPSDRFFAERPEGSVSTLKIQRTQQEDSAVYLCASSLSLAGGRGFNQPQHFGDGTRLSIL.

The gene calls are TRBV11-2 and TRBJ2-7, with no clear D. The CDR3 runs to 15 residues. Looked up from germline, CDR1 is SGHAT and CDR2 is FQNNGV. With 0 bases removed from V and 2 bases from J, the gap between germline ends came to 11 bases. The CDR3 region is CASSLEGVPTYEQYF. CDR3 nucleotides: TGTGCCAGCAGCTTAGAAGGAGTTCCCACCTACGAGCAGTACTTC.

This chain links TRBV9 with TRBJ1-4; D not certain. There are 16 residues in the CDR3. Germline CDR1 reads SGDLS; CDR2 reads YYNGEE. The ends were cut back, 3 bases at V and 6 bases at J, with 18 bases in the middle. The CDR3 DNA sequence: TGTGCCAGCAGCGCAGGAGAGACGGTTTACGATGAAAAACTGTTTTTT. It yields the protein CASSAGETVYDEKLFF.

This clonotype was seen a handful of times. The CDR3 reads CASSQAFPGNEQFF. The CDR3 DNA is TGCGCCAGCAGCCAAGCTTTCCCCGGGAATGAGCAGTTCTTC. V usage is TRBV4-1 and J usage is TRBJ2-1, with D unclear. The V gene's germline CDR1 is MGHRA and CDR2 YSYEKL. The CDR3 runs to 14 residues. With 1 base removed from V and 7 bases from J, the gap between germline ends came to 11 bases.

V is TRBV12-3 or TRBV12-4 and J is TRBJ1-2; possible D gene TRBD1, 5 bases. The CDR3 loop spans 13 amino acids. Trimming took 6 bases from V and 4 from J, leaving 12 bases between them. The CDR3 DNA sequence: TGTGCCAGCAGGCTGTCGAGGGGCTATGGCTACACCTTC. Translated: CASRLSRGYGYTF.

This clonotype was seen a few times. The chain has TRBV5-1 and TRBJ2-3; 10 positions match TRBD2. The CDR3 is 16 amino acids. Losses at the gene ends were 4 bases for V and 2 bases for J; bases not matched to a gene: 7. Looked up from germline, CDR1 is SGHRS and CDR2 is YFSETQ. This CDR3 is CASSISGGGYTDTQYF. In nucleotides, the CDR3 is TGCGCCAGCAGCATCAGCGGGGGGGGTTACACAGATACGCAGTATTTT.

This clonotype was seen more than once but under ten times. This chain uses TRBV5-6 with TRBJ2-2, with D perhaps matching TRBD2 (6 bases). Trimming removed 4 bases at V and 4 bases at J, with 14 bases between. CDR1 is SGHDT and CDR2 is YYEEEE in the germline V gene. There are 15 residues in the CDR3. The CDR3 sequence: CASSRGGSLTGELFF. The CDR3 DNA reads TGTGCCAGCAGCCGTGGAGGGTCGCTCACCGGGGAGCTGTTTTTT.

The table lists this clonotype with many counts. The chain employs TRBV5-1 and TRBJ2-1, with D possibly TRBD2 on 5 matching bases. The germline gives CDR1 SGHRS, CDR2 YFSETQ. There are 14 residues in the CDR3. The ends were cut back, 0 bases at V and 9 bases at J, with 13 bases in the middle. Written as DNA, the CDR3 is TGCGCCAGCAGCTTGGATCCCGGCGGGCGTGAGCAGTTCTTC. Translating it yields CASSLDPGGREQFF.

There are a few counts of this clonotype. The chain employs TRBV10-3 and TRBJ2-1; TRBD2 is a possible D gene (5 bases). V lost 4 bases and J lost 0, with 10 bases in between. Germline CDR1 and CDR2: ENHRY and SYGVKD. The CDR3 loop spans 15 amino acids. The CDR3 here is CAISAAARSYNEQFF. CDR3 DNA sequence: TGTGCCATCAGTGCAGCGGCCCGCTCCTACAATGAGCAGTTCTTC.

In DNA, the CDR3 is TGTGCCAGCACCGGGACCAAGGTCGAGACCCAGTACTTC. Residues: CASTGTKVETQYF. The chain links TRBV2 to TRBJ2-5, with D perhaps assigned TRBD1 or TRBD2 (5 bases each). In germline, CDR1 is SNHLY, CDR2 FYNNEI. The length of the CDR3 is 13 residues. V lost 7 bases and J 5 bases, leaving 14 bases between the germline ends.

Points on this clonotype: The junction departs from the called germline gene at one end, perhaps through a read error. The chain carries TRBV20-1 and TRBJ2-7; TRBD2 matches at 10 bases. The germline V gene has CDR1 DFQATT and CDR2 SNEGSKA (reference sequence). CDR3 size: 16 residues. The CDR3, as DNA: TGCAGTGGTAGAGATCTCTCTAGCGGGAGCTCCTACGAGCAGTACTTC. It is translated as CSGRDLSSGSSYEQYF.

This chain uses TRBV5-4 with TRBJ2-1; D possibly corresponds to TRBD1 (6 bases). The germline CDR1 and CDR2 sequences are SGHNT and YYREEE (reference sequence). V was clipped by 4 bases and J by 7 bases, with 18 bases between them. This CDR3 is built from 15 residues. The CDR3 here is CASSIRGSWRNEQFF. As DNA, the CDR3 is TGTGCCAGCAGCATCAGGGGCAGTTGGAGAAATGAGCAGTTCTTC.

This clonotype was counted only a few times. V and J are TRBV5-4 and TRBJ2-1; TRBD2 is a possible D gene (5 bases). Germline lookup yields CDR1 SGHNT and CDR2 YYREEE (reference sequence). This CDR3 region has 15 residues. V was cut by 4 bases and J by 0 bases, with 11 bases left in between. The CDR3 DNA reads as TGTGCCAGCAGCCGAGGACTTTTCTCCTACAATGAGCAGTTCTTC. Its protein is CASSRGLFSYNEQFF.

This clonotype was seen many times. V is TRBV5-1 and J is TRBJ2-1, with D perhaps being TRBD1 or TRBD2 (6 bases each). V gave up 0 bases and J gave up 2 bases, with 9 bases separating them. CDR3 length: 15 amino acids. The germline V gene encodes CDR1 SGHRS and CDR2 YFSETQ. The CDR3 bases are TGCGCCAGCAGCTTGGTCGGGGGCCCCTACAATGAGCAGTTCTTC. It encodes CASSLVGGPYNEQFF.

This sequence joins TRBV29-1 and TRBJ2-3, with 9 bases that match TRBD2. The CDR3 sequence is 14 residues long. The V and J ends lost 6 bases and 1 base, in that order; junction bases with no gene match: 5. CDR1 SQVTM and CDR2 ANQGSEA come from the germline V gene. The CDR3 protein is CSVPSGVGTDTQYF. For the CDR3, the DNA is TGCAGCGTCCCTAGCGGGGTCGGCACAGATACGCAGTATTTT.

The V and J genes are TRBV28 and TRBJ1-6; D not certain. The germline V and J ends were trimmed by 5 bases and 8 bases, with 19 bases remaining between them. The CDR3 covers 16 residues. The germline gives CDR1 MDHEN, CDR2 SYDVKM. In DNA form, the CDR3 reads TGTGCCAGCAGTGGTGTGTCGGCGGGGATCGATTCACCCCTCCACTTT. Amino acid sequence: CASSGVSAGIDSPLHF.

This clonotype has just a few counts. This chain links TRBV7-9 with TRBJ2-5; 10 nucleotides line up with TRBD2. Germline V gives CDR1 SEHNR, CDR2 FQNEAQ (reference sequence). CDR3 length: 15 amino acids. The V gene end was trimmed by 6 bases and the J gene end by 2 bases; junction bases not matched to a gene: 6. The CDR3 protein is CASSRRTSGQETQYF. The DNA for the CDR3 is TGTGCCAGCAGTAGACGGACTAGCGGTCAAGAGACCCAGTACTTC.

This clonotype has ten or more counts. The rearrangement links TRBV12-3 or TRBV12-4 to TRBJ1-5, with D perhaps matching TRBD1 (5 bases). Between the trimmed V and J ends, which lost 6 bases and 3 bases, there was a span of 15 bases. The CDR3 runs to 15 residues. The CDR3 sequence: CASRETGQANQPQHF. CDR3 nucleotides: TGTGCCAGCAGGGAAACAGGCCAGGCCAATCAGCCCCAGCATTTT.

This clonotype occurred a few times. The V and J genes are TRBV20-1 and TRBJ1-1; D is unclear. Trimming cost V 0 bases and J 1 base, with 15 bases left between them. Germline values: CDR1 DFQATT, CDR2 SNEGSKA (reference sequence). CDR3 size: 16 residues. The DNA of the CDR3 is TGCAGTGCTAGAGATATGGTGGCCCCGGAGAACACTGAAGCTTTCTTT. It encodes CSARDMVAPENTEAFF.

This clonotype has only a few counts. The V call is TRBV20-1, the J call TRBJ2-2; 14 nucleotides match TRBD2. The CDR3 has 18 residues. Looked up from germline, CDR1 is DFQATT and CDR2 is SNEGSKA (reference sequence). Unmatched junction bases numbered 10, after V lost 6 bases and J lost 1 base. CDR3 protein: CSAARLGLAGENTGELFF. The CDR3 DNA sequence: TGCAGTGCCGCTCGGCTGGGACTAGCGGGAGAGAACACCGGGGAGCTGTTTTTT.

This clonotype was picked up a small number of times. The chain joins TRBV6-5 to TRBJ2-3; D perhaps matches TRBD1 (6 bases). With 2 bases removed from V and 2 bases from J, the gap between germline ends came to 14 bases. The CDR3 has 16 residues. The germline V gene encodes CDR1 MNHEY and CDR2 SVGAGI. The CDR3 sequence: CASSYPGTPNTDTQYF. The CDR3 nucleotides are TGTGCCAGCAGTTACCCGGGGACACCAAACACAGATACGCAGTATTTT.

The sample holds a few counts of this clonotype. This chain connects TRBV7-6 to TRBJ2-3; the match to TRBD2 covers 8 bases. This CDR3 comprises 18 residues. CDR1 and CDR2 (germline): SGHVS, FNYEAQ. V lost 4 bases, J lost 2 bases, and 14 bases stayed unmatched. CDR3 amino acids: CASSSTPRGGVVTDTQYF. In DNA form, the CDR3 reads TGTGCCAGCAGCTCGACGCCCCGGGGGGGCGTCGTCACAGATACGCAGTATTTT. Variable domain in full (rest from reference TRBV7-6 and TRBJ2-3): GAGVSQSPRYKVTKRGQDVALRCDPISGHVSLYWYRQALGQGPEFLTYFNYEAQQDKSGLPNDRFSAERPEGSISTLTIQRTEQRDSAMYRCASSSTPRGGVVTDTQYFGPGTRLTVL.

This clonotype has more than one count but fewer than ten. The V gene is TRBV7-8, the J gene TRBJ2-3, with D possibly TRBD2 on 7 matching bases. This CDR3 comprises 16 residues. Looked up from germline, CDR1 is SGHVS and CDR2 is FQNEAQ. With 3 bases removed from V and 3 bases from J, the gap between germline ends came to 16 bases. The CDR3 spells CASSLVGGLWTDTQYF. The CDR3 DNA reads TGTGCCAGCAGCTTGGTCGGGGGGCTGTGGACAGATACGCAGTATTTT.

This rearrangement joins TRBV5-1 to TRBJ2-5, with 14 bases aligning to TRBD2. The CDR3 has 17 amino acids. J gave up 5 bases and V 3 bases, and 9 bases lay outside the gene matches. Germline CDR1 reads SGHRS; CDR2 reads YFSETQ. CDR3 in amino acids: CASSSLTSGGVGETQYF. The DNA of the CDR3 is TGCGCCAGCAGCTCCCTGACTAGCGGGGGGGTCGGGGAGACCCAGTACTTC.